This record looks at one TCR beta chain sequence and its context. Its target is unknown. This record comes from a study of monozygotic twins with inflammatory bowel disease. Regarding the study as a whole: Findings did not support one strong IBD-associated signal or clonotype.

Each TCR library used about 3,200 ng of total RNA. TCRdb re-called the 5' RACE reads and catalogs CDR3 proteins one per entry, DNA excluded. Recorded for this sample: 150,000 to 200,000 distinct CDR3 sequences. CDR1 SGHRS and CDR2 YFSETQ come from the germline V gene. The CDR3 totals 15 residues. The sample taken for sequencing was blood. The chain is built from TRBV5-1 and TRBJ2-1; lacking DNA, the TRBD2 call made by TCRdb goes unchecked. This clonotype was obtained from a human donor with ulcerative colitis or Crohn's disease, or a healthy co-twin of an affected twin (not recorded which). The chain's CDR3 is CASSLDGGSHNEQFF.